This T cell receptor (beta chain) is from a study of shared clonotypes between healthy human individuals. Regarding the study as a whole: Non-shared clonotypes had lower generation probabilities than clonotypes shared by all four sorted-subset donors.

CDR1 and CDR2 from the germline V gene are SNHLY and FYNNEI. The CDR3 loop spans 14 amino acids. Germline trimming cut 6 bases from V and 6 bases from J; bases unmatched to any gene: 8. On this clone: Antigen unknown.

Measured with immunoSEQ multiplex PCR; TCRdb has only the in-frame clones, and not every one. Of 1,400,000 or so clones listed, approximately 98.5% are singletons. Nashville, Tennessee was home to all donors, who were Caucasian adults. Splitting of CD4+ cells produced CD45RA+ naive and CD45RA-negative memory subsets. The TCR comes from a man younger than 45 in good health. Sequenced: naive CD4+ T cells sorted from blood. Subset denoted: CD45RA+ positively selected. The chain recombines TRBV2 with TRBJ1-5; 7 bases fit TRBD1. The CDR3, as DNA: TGTGCCAGCAGCCAACAGGGGCCAGGTCAGCCCCAGCATTTT. Its protein is CASSQQGPGQPQHF.